Each of the 29 T cell receptor beta chains below was sequenced from the same sample in a study of OX40 agonist ivuxolimab in advanced cancers. Assay: immunoSEQ multiplex PCR; the TCRdb copy retains only in-frame clones and omits some. The sample records roughly 41,000 clones, around 83% being singletons. The specimen comprised CD4+ or CD8+ T cells sorted from blood, sampled in a trial of the OX40 agonist ivuxolimab. These TCRs come from an adult with an advanced solid tumor such as melanoma, head and neck, liver or kidney cancer.

This rearrangement joins TRBV25-1 to TRBJ1-4; TRBD1 matches at 8 bases. The J segment lost 6 bases and the V segment lost 6 bases, leaving 6 bases of the junction unmatched. Germline CDR1 is MGHDK and CDR2 is SYGVNS. CDR3 length: 14 residues. The CDR3 is CASSRNRGDEKLFF. The CDR3 nucleotides are TGTGCCAGCAGCAGAAACAGGGGGGATGAAAAACTGTTTTTT.

The chain employs TRBV29-1 and TRBJ1-1, with D tentatively TRBD1 (5 bases). CDR1 and CDR2 from the germline V gene are SQVTM and ANQGSEA. CDR3 length equals 15 residues. V lost 1 base and J lost 1, with 13 bases in between. CDR3 bases: TGCAGCGTTGAAGGGGGCGGGCGGACGAACACTGAAGCTTTCTTT. This translates into CSVEGGGRTNTEAFF.

This clone was counted a few times. CDR3 protein: CASSQNPNQPQHF. CDR3 in DNA: TGCGCCAGCAGCCAGAACCCTAATCAGCCCCAGCATTTT. The chain is built from TRBV4-1 and TRBJ1-5; the D is unclear. Germline assignment: CDR1 MGHRA and CDR2 YSYEKL. The V gene lost 3 bases and the J gene lost 4 bases, with 7 bases spanning the gap. The CDR3 sequence is 13 residues long.

Worth noting for this clone: The junction and the germline gene differ at one end; a read error may be behind it. The V gene is TRBV6-5, the J gene TRBJ2-3; 15 nucleotides line up with TRBD2. This CDR3 region has 16 residues. The germline V gene encodes CDR1 MNHEY and CDR2 SVGAGI. CDR3 DNA sequence: TGTGCCAGCAGCTACTCGGGACTAGCGGGGGGAGATACGCAGTATTTT. The encoded protein is CASSYSGLAGGDTQYF.

The chain couples TRBV19 to TRBJ2-2, with a tentative D call TRBD1 (6 bases). Germline CDR1 LNHDA, CDR2 SQIVND (reference sequence). The V end was cut by 10 bases, the J end by 0 bases, with 18 bases between. The CDR3 totals 16 residues. The CDR3 loop is CATNGDRSPNTGELFF. In nucleotides, the CDR3 is TGTGCCACCAACGGAGACAGGAGCCCGAACACCGGGGAGCTGTTTTTT.

This chain links TRBV2 with TRBJ1-4, with 8 bases lining up with TRBD1. This CDR3 has 18 residues. V lost 5 bases and J lost 8; bases outside the gene matches: 19. From germline, CDR1 is SNHLY and CDR2 FYNNEI. CDR3 amino acids: CASSKTPPARGLNEKLFF. CDR3 bases: TGTGCCAGCAGTAAAACCCCCCCAGCCAGGGGGCTGAACGAAAAACTGTTTTTT.

The chain uses TRBV27 and TRBJ2-7, with D perhaps TRBD1 or TRBD2 (6 bases each). The CDR3 extends over 14 amino acids. Germline CDR1 is MNHEY and CDR2 is SMNVEV (reference sequence). Trimming pared 5 bases from V and 3 bases from J, leaving 14 bases between. CDR3 in amino acids: CASSGGTIFYEQYF. CDR3 nucleotide sequence: TGTGCCAGCAGTGGCGGGACAATTTTCTACGAGCAGTACTTC.

The rearrangement links TRBV7-2 to TRBJ2-5, with TRBD1 identical over 9 bases. The V gene's germline CDR1 is SGHTA and CDR2 FQGNSA. V trimming: 5 bases; J trimming: 4 bases; junction bases outside the gene matches: 2. This CDR3 has 13 residues. The DNA of the CDR3 is TGTGCCAGCAGCCGGACAGGGGCAGAGACCCAGTACTTC. Translated: CASSRTGAETQYF.

The chain uses TRBV2 and TRBJ1-3; D not certain. This CDR3 has 16 residues. CDR1 and CDR2 (germline): SNHLY, FYNNEI. Trimming took off 0 bases at V and 4 bases at J, with 13 bases between the two ends. CDR3 nucleotides: TGTGCCAGCAGTGAAGCAGGTAACTTCGCGGGAAACACCATATATTTT. Residues: CASSEAGNFAGNTIYF. Drawing the rest from reference TRBV2 and TRBJ1-3, the complete variable domain is EPEVTQTPSHQVTQMGQEVILRCVPISNHLYFYWYRQILGQKVEFLVSFYNNEISEKSEIFDDQFSVERPDGSNFTLKIRSTKLEDSAMYFCASSEAGNFAGNTIYFGEGSWLTVV.

The chain employs TRBV5-1 and TRBJ2-3, with D unresolved. This CDR3 contains 15 residues. Germline-derived CDR1 and CDR2 are SGHRS and YFSETQ. V was cut by 1 base and J by 5 bases, with 14 bases left in between. The CDR3 protein is CASSLSSVSGDTQYF. CDR3 bases: TGCGCCAGCAGCTTGAGCTCAGTCTCCGGAGATACGCAGTATTTT.

The rearrangement links TRBV9 to TRBJ1-3, with D unresolved. The CDR3 totals 15 residues. CDR1 is SGDLS and CDR2 is YYNGEE in the germline V gene. V lost 0 bases, J lost 6 bases, and 13 bases lay in between. CDR3 in DNA: TGTGCCAGCAGCGTAGTGCCTACCCGGCCAAACACCATATATTTT. Its protein product is CASSVVPTRPNTIYF.

The V call is TRBV13, the J call TRBJ1-3, with a weak D call TRBD1 (6 bases). V lost 3 bases and J lost 2, with 17 bases in between. Germline V lookup: CDR1 PRHDT, CDR2 FYEKMQ (reference sequence). The CDR3 contains 17 residues. In DNA, the CDR3 is TGTGCCAGCAGCTTGAGTTCCCGGGGGCGAACTGGAAACACCATATATTTT. It is translated as CASSLSSRGRTGNTIYF.

This clone was observed a single time. This rearrangement joins TRBV7-2 to TRBJ1-1, with TRBD1 as a possible D gene (6 bases). Germline V gives CDR1 SGHTA, CDR2 FQGNSA. The CDR3 runs to 15 residues. Trimming left V 1 base short and J 2 bases short, with 11 bases between. The CDR3 DNA follows: TGTGCCAGCAGCTTAGTGGCAGGGGTCAACACTGAAGCTTTCTTT. Its protein product is CASSLVAGVNTEAFF.

This clone was observed a handful of times. This chain links TRBV10-3 with TRBJ1-4, with D possibly TRBD1 on 5 matching bases. V was pared by 9 bases and J by 5 bases, with 13 bases between. This CDR3 is 13 amino acids long. Germline V lookup: CDR1 ENHRY, CDR2 SYGVKD. CDR3 DNA: TGTGCCATTGGGGACCGCAGAAATGAAAAACTGTTTTTT. The encoded protein is CAIGDRRNEKLFF.

In its sample, this clone was seen once. The gene calls are TRBV6-1 and TRBJ1-2, with D hard to call. The CDR3 spans 14 residues. V was trimmed by 6 bases and J by 4 bases, leaving 15 bases between them. CDR1 is MNHNS, CDR2 SASEGT, per germline. For the CDR3, the DNA is TGTGCCAGCAGGAGGCCGGGCGGGCCCTATGGCTACACCTTC. Translation: CASRRPGGPYGYTF.

The chain combines TRBV19 with TRBJ1-5; no firm D call. V dropped 2 bases and J dropped 2 bases, with 16 bases sitting between them. Germline assignment: CDR1 LNHDA and CDR2 SQIVND (reference sequence). The CDR3 totals 17 residues. The CDR3 nucleotides are TGTGCCAGTAGTATACTACAAGGCAATGGGGGCAATCAGCCCCAGCATTTT. Protein: CASSILQGNGGNQPQHF. The variable domain in full, completed from reference TRBV19 and TRBJ1-5, reads DGGITQSPKYLFRKEGQNVTLSCEQNLNHDAMYWYRQDPGQGLRLIYYSQIVNDFQKGDIAEGYSVSREKKESFPLTVTSAQKNPTAFYLCASSILQGNGGNQPQHFGDGTRLSIL.

The chain has TRBV6-1 and TRBJ2-1, with 10 bases aligning to TRBD1. The CDR3 is 15 amino acids. Germline CDR1 is MNHNS and CDR2 is SASEGT. Trimming at V came to 5 bases and at J to 4 bases, leaving 5 bases not matched to a gene. CDR3 coding DNA: TGTGCCAGCAGTAGCCGGGACAGGGGTTACAATGAGCAGTTCTTC. As protein: CASSSRDRGYNEQFF.

This clone has a single count. V gene TRBV7-6 combines with J gene TRBJ1-1; the D is unclear. The CDR3 has 13 amino acids. Germline V gene data show CDR1 as SGHVS and CDR2 as FNYEAQ. V was pared by 1 base and J by 1 base, with 4 bases between. CDR3 in DNA: TGTGCCAGCAGCTTAGAAGAGAACACTGAAGCTTTCTTT. This codes for CASSLEENTEAFF. The whole variable domain, remainder taken from reference TRBV7-6 and TRBJ1-1, is GAGVSQSPRYKVTKRGQDVALRCDPISGHVSLYWYRQALGQGPEFLTYFNYEAQQDKSGLPNDRFSAERPEGSISTLTIQRTEQRDSAMYRCASSLEENTEAFFGQGTRLTVV.

The chain has TRBV7-9 and TRBJ2-5; D perhaps matches TRBD1 (6 bases). The V gene's germline CDR1 is SEHNR and CDR2 FQNEAQ (reference sequence). The CDR3 consists of 16 residues. Deletions cut 5 bases from V and 4 bases from J, with 20 bases between. The CDR3 loop reads CASSPRGGGETETQYF. As DNA, the CDR3 is TGTGCCAGCAGCCCTCGTGGGGGCGGCGAAACAGAGACCCAGTACTTC.

The V and J genes are TRBV18 and TRBJ2-2; D unclear. There are 14 residues in the CDR3. Germline-derived CDR1 and CDR2 are KGHSH and LQKENI. The V gene lost 0 bases and the J gene lost 0 bases, with 2 bases spanning the gap. DNA of the CDR3: TGTGCCAGCTCACCACCCTCGAACACCGGGGAGCTGTTTTTT. Translation: CASSPPSNTGELFF.

This chain uses TRBV2 with TRBJ2-7, with D unclear. The CDR3 is 12 amino acids. The germline V and J ends were trimmed by 7 bases and 4 bases, with 11 bases remaining between them. The germline V gene has CDR1 SNHLY and CDR2 FYNNEI. CDR3 in amino acids: CASTSNGYEQYF. The CDR3, as DNA: TGTGCCAGCACTTCCAACGGTTACGAGCAGTACTTC.

J is TRBJ2-1 and V is TRBV9; 12 bases are shared with TRBD2. V shed 4 bases, J shed 4 bases, and the junction held 3 bases outside the gene matches. Per germline, CDR1 SGDLS and CDR2 YYNGEE. The CDR3 is 15 residues long. Written as DNA, the CDR3 is TGTGCCAGCAGCCCAGGACTAGCGGGGTACAATGAGCAGTTCTTC. This translates into CASSPGLAGYNEQFF.

CDR3 nucleotide sequence: TGTGCCAGCAGCTCACGAGGGGCTAGCGGGGGGGCGCGGGAGACCCAGTACTTC. Its protein product is CASSSRGASGGARETQYF. The chain carries TRBV7-2 and TRBJ2-5, with 12 bases lining up with TRBD2. J lost 5 bases, V lost 4 bases, and 14 bases had no gene match. From germline, CDR1 is SGHTA and CDR2 FQGNSA. This CDR3 is 18 amino acids long.

The chain combines TRBV28 with TRBJ1-2; D ambiguous. V shed 2 bases and J shed 8 bases, with 9 bases lying between them. Germline lookup yields CDR1 MDHEN and CDR2 SYDVKM. The CDR3 sequence is 12 residues long. The CDR3 DNA sequence: TGTGCCAGCAGTTTAGTTGGGATCGGCTACACCTTC. It encodes CASSLVGIGYTF.

The chain is built from TRBV2 and TRBJ1-1, with D maybe TRBD1 (6 bases). The V gene's germline CDR1 is SNHLY and CDR2 FYNNEI. The CDR3 sequence is 12 residues long. The CDR3 DNA sequence: TGTGCAGATCGGGACACAAACACTGAAGCTTTCTTT. It codes for CADRDTNTEAFF.

The chain combines TRBV19 with TRBJ1-2; possibly TRBD1 for D (5 bases). Germline values: CDR1 LNHDA, CDR2 SQIVND (reference sequence). V was cut by 5 bases and J by 3 bases, with 13 bases left in between. The CDR3 length is 14 residues. CDR3 DNA sequence: TGTGCCAGTAGTCCCGGGGGAGGGGACTATGGCTACACCTTC. Its protein product is CASSPGGGDYGYTF.

This clone showed up just once. The rearrangement uses TRBV5-1 and TRBJ2-3; D is perhaps TRBD2 (6 bases). Trimming took off 0 bases at V and 2 bases at J, with 10 bases between the two ends. The CDR3 loop spans 15 amino acids. Germline-derived CDR1 and CDR2 are SGHRS and YFSETQ. CDR3 nucleotide sequence: TGCGCCAGCAGCTTGGAAGGGACTTTCACAGATACGCAGTATTTT. Protein sequence: CASSLEGTFTDTQYF.

The V gene is TRBV6-6, the J gene TRBJ2-6, with 7 bases fitting TRBD1. The junction had 12 bases not matched to a gene; V was cut back by 10 bases and J by 3 bases. The CDR3 totals 16 residues. CDR1 is MNHNY and CDR2 is SVGAGI in the germline V gene (reference sequence). DNA of the CDR3: TGTGCCAACAGGGGCCCCGGGTTGGGTGGGGCCAACGTCCTGACTTTC. Translating it yields CANRGPGLGGANVLTF.

The V and J genes are TRBV5-6 and TRBJ1-2; no reliable D call. Trimming stripped 5 bases from V and 5 bases from J, with 16 bases between. This CDR3 spans 14 amino acids. The germline CDR1 and CDR2 sequences are SGHDT and YYEEEE. CDR3 residues: CASRPRHGSYGYTF. The CDR3 DNA reads TGTGCCAGCAGACCCCGTCATGGTTCGTATGGCTACACCTTC.